This T cell receptor beta chain was sequenced during a study of graft-versus-host responses after intestinal transplantation. TCRdb keeps only in-frame clones here, not all; method: immunoSEQ multiplex PCR. The repertoire has tens of thousands of clones, about 95% of them found once; the top ten carry about 0.2%. Turning to this clone: Its target is not known.

The sequence derives from a human donor who was the organ donor for an intestinal transplant. Sequencing used unstimulated CD4+ T cells sorted from spleen or lymph node cells, obtained before transplant.

The CDR3 DNA follows: TGTGCCAGCAGAACCGACAGGAGTTACTCCTACGAGCAGTACTTC. It encodes CASRTDRSYSYEQYF. This chain joins TRBV28 and TRBJ2-7; D is possibly TRBD1 (6 bases). V lost 6 bases and J 0 bases, leaving 15 bases between the germline ends. This CDR3 spans 15 amino acids. In germline, CDR1 is MDHEN, CDR2 SYDVKM. The variable domain in full, with the rest retrieved from reference TRBV28 and TRBJ2-7, is DVKVTQSSRYLVKRTGEKVFLECVQDMDHENMFWYRQDPGLGLRLIYFSYDVKMKEKGDIPEGYSVSREKKERFSLILESASTNQTSMYLCASRTDRSYSYEQYFGPGTRLTVT.